The clone carrying this T cell receptor (beta chain) was seen repeatedly, ten times or more. The antigen remains undetermined. The data originate from a study of T cells after yellow fever vaccination. Germline V gene sequence: CDR1 SGHRS, CDR2 YFSETQ. The CDR3 spans 15 residues. V shed 4 bases and J shed 8 bases, with 19 bases lying between them. Findings of the study overall: Among primary-vaccination clones, most reappeared after the booster, at almost 98% for CD4 and 85% to 90% for CD8.

Template switching by 5'RACE produced TCR cDNA, adding a universal primer site and UMIs. In TCRdb, the 5' RACE reads were re-called with MiXCR into one record per CDR3 protein. Counted here are 230,000 or so distinct CDR3 sequences, approximately 3.5% occurring once; the ten biggest clones make up about 20%. The material was PBMCs, obtained 15 days after the yellow fever booster vaccination. This chain connects TRBV5-1 to TRBJ2-1, with a weak D call TRBD2 (5 bases). The receptor was isolated from a man between 18 and 29 years old who received the YFV17D yellow fever vaccine. The CDR3 loop reads CASSLGVRGLDEQFF. The CDR3 region has the DNA TGCGCCAGCAGCCTCGGGGTCCGGGGATTGGATGAGCAGTTCTTC.